The 15 T cell receptor beta chains below come from one sample, sequenced in a study of identical twins. TCRdb used MiXCR to reprocess the 5' RACE reads, holding one entry per CDR3 protein. The sample records around 1.7 million distinct CDR3 sequences, about 30% being singletons. Sample: cord blood. These receptors came from a newborn girl in good health.

Of note for this clonotype: A much larger clone lies a single base off, so this may be a read error. V gene TRBV6-6 combines with J gene TRBJ2-1, with D possibly being TRBD2 (5 bases). Trimming took off 8 bases at V and 6 bases at J, with 11 bases between the two ends. This CDR3 is 12 amino acids long. Germline V gene data show CDR1 as MNHNY and CDR2 as SVGAGI (reference sequence). The chain's CDR3 is CASGKLGNEQFF. The CDR3 coding sequence is TGTGCCAGCGGGAAACTAGGCAATGAGCAGTTCTTC.

The rearrangement joins TRBV29-1 to TRBJ1-1, with TRBD1 identical over 7 bases. Germline V CDR1 and CDR2: SQVTM, ANQGSEA. Trimming at V came to 8 bases and at J to 1 base, leaving 4 bases not matched to a gene. The CDR3 consists of 12 residues. The DNA of the CDR3 is TGCAGCCACGGGACAGCGAACACTGAAGCTTTCTTT. Residues: CSHGTANTEAFF.

The count of this clonotype is one. V is TRBV28 and J is TRBJ1-5, with TRBD1 matching 7 bases. V was clipped by 10 bases and J by 6 bases; unmatched bases: 21. The length of the CDR3 is 17 residues. The V gene's germline CDR1 is MDHEN and CDR2 SYDVKM. CDR3 DNA: TGTGCCACCCTACCACGGGTTGGCAGGGGGTCTTTTCAGCCCCAGCATTTT. Amino acid sequence: CATLPRVGRGSFQPQHF.

The chain links TRBV24-1 to TRBJ2-7, with TRBD1 identical over 10 bases. CDR3 length equals 19 residues. Germline CDR1 KGHDR, CDR2 SFDVKD. The trim removed 5 bases at V and 7 bases at J, leaving 22 bases unmatched. CDR3 in amino acids: CATSGPWGSGTGVYNEQYF. CDR3 in DNA: TGTGCCACCAGTGGTCCATGGGGATCCGGGACAGGGGTTTACAATGAGCAGTACTTC.

The chain employs TRBV7-8 and TRBJ1-2; weak D call: TRBD1 (5 bases). CDR1 and CDR2 (germline): SGHVS, FQNEAQ. The CDR3 has 14 residues. With 5 bases removed from V and 4 bases from J, the gap between germline ends came to 14 bases. In nucleotides, the CDR3 is TGTGCCAGCAGCGGACGGGGCCTTCGCTATGGCTACACCTTC. This gives the protein CASSGRGLRYGYTF.

The gene calls are TRBV5-1 and TRBJ2-5, with D perhaps matching TRBD2 (6 bases). The germline CDR1 and CDR2 sequences are SGHRS and YFSETQ. V lost 4 bases and J 9 bases, leaving 22 bases between the germline ends. There are 15 residues in the CDR3. CDR3 in amino acids: CASSPAAGLGEAQYF. In DNA form, the CDR3 reads TGCGCCAGCAGCCCTGCGGCGGGATTGGGGGAGGCCCAGTACTTC.

There are a few counts of this clonotype. The chain joins TRBV20-1 to TRBJ2-1, with D possibly called TRBD1 or TRBD2 (5 bases each). V shed 6 bases and J shed 7 bases, with 19 bases lying between them. This CDR3 comprises 14 residues. The germline CDR1 and CDR2 sequences are DFQATT and SNEGSKA (reference sequence). The CDR3 here is CSARDPKGRNEQFF. CDR3 bases: TGCAGTGCCCGGGACCCTAAAGGGCGTAATGAGCAGTTCTTC.

The chain couples TRBV5-1 to TRBJ2-1; the match to TRBD2 covers 8 bases. The V and J ends lost 1 base and 4 bases, in that order; junction bases with no gene match: 7. This CDR3 region has 16 residues. Germline CDR1 reads SGHRS; CDR2 reads YFSETQ. CDR3 coding DNA: TGCGCCAGCAGCTTGTCACTAGCGGCCCCTTACAATGAGCAGTTCTTC. Translation gives CASSLSLAAPYNEQFF.

On this clonotype: This may come from a read error, since a much larger clone is one base off. The chain is built from TRBV5-1 and TRBJ1-2, with D uncertain. The germline gives CDR1 SGHRS, CDR2 YFSETQ. This CDR3 has 15 residues. CDR3 sequence reads: CASSPGRPVNYDYTF. CDR3 coding DNA: TGCGCCAGCAGCCCCGGGAGGCCAGTTAACTATGACTACACCTTC.

V gene TRBV2 combines with J gene TRBJ2-7; D might be TRBD2 (7 bases). V lost 6 bases, J lost 2 bases, and 23 bases lay in between. The CDR3 has 17 residues. CDR1 and CDR2 from the germline V gene are SNHLY and FYNNEI. CDR3 DNA sequence: TGTGCCAGCAGACAGGGTACGGGGGGTTTCGTTCCCTACGAGCAGTACTTC. This gives the protein CASRQGTGGFVPYEQYF.

The chain uses TRBV5-6 and TRBJ1-1; 7 bases line up with TRBD1. V shed 0 bases and J 5 bases; nucleotides not matched to a gene: 7. The CDR3 is made up of 15 amino acids. CDR1 and CDR2 from the germline V gene are SGHDT and YYEEEE. CDR3 bases: TGTGCCAGCAGCTTGGGGTTCAGGGGGTGGACTGAAGCTTTCTTT. Its translation: CASSLGFRGWTEAFF.

This rearrangement joins TRBV4-1 to TRBJ2-3, with TRBD2 matching over 8 bases. The CDR3 is 15 residues long. Trimming took 1 base from V and 5 from J; bases not matched to a gene: 5. Germline CDR1 and CDR2: MGHRA and YSYEKL. In DNA, the CDR3 is TGCGCCAGCAGCCAAGTCGCGCGGGGGGAAGATACGCAGTATTTT. It yields the protein CASSQVARGEDTQYF.

This clonotype occurred a few times. The chain employs TRBV12-3 or TRBV12-4 and TRBJ2-5; 11 bases are a match to TRBD2. The CDR3 spans 16 residues. The junction had 8 bases not matched to a gene; V was cut back by 5 bases and J by 3 bases. DNA of the CDR3: TGTGCCAGCAGTGAAGCCGGGACTAGCGGAAAAGAGACCCAGTACTTC. Protein sequence: CASSEAGTSGKETQYF.

This clonotype was detected ten times or more. This rearrangement joins TRBV5-1 to TRBJ2-3; 9 bases fit TRBD1. This CDR3 is built from 15 residues. The V gene's germline CDR1 is SGHRS and CDR2 YFSETQ. J gave up 3 bases and V 3 bases, and 5 bases lay outside the gene matches. CDR3 coding DNA: TGCGCCAGCAGCTCAGGACAGGGGTGGACAGATACGCAGTATTTT. Encoded protein: CASSSGQGWTDTQYF.

The J gene is TRBJ2-2, the V gene TRBV5-1; TRBD1 matches at 7 bases. Trimming at V came to 4 bases and at J to 5 bases, leaving 8 bases not matched to a gene. The CDR3 consists of 15 residues. Germline loops: CDR1 SGHRS, CDR2 YFSETQ. The CDR3 sequence is CASSRQRGQTGELFF. CDR3 DNA sequence: TGCGCCAGCAGCCGACAGAGGGGGCAGACCGGGGAGCTGTTTTTT.